These 10 T cell receptor beta chains originate from one sample sequenced in a study of identical twins. TCRdb itself ran the 5' RACE reads through MiXCR, one entry per CDR3 protein. The sample has around 480,000 distinct CDR3 sequences, 14% seen once. These data also featured in a second study, about yellow fever vaccine responses in identical twins.

The material sequenced was CD4+ T cells sorted from blood. The receptors originated from a woman under 30 in good health.

This sequence joins TRBV10-3 and TRBJ2-3; D possibly uses TRBD1 or TRBD2 (6 bases each). CDR1 and CDR2 (germline): ENHRY, SYGVKD. Trimming stripped 9 bases from V and 2 bases from J, with 15 bases between. The CDR3 sequence is 14 residues long. CDR3 in amino acids: CAINGGANTDTQYF. CDR3 nucleotide sequence: TGTGCCATTAACGGGGGCGCCAACACAGATACGCAGTATTTT.

This clonotype was seen more than once but under ten times. CDR3 in amino acids: CASRVGQASSYEQYF. DNA of the CDR3: TGTGCCAGCAGAGTCGGACAGGCTAGCTCCTACGAGCAGTACTTC. The chain combines TRBV6-1 with TRBJ2-7; 7 nucleotides match TRBD1. CDR1 is MNHNS and CDR2 is SASEGT in the germline V gene. Trimming cost V 6 bases and J 0 bases; bases outside gene matches: 8. CDR3 length: 15 amino acids.

The chain uses TRBV7-2 and TRBJ1-5; tentatively, D is TRBD1 (5 bases). The CDR3 loop spans 15 amino acids. Trimming cost V 6 bases and J 4 bases, with 16 bases left between them. CDR1 and CDR2 (germline): SGHTA, FQGNSA. CDR3 in DNA: TGTGCCAGCAGTCCCCAAGGGGCAGGGAATCAGCCCCAGCATTTT. Translating it yields CASSPQGAGNQPQHF.

This clonotype showed up many times. V usage is TRBV28 and J usage is TRBJ2-1; the D is unclear. This CDR3 is built from 12 residues. V lost 4 bases and J lost 2, with 3 bases in between. Looked up from germline, CDR1 is MDHEN and CDR2 is SYDVKM. The CDR3, as DNA: TGTGCCAGCAGTTCTACCTACAATGAGCAGTTCTTC. Its protein product is CASSSTYNEQFF. The full variable domain, its missing parts supplied by reference TRBV28 and TRBJ2-1, is DVKVTQSSRYLVKRTGEKVFLECVQDMDHENMFWYRQDPGLGLRLIYFSYDVKMKEKGDIPEGYSVSREKKERFSLILESASTNQTSMYLCASSSTYNEQFFGPGTRLTVL.

In its sample, this clonotype was seen a few times. This chain uses TRBV29-1 with TRBJ2-3; the match to TRBD2 covers 11 bases. Germline trimming cut 4 bases from V and 0 bases from J; bases unmatched to any gene: 9. Germline CDR1 and CDR2: SQVTM and ANQGSEA. The CDR3 sequence is 17 residues long. In DNA form, the CDR3 reads TGCAGCGTTGGGAGAAGCGGGACTAGCGGAAGCACAGATACGCAGTATTTT. Translation gives CSVGRSGTSGSTDTQYF.

This clonotype was counted ten times or more. V and J are TRBV3-1 and TRBJ2-7, with D unclear. The ends were cut back, 0 bases at V and 2 bases at J, with 8 bases in the middle. Germline V CDR1 and CDR2: LGHDT, YNNKEL (reference sequence). The CDR3 has 14 residues. The CDR3 loop is CASSQENWAYEQYF. The CDR3, as DNA: TGTGCCAGCAGCCAAGAGAACTGGGCCTACGAGCAGTACTTC.

The chain links TRBV28 to TRBJ2-7, with TRBD2 matching 7 bases. With 6 bases clipped from V and 3 bases from J, the junction kept 11 bases outside the gene matches. Germline values: CDR1 MDHEN, CDR2 SYDVKM. This CDR3 spans 15 amino acids. The CDR3 loop is CASSSGGSEYYEQYF. The CDR3 nucleotides are TGTGCCAGCAGCTCCGGGGGGAGTGAGTACTACGAGCAGTACTTC.

The sample holds many counts of this clonotype. The gene calls are TRBV5-1 and TRBJ2-1; no clear D gene. This CDR3 is built from 13 residues. Trimming shortened V by 0 bases and J by 2 bases, and 3 bases separated the two germline ends. Germline values: CDR1 SGHRS, CDR2 YFSETQ. In nucleotides, the CDR3 is TGCGCCAGCAGCTTGGAACCCTACAATGAGCAGTTCTTC. As protein: CASSLEPYNEQFF.

The chain has TRBV20-1 and TRBJ2-3, with 7 positions matching TRBD1. Germline loops: CDR1 DFQATT, CDR2 SNEGSKA (reference sequence). The CDR3 covers 14 residues. V dropped 4 bases and J dropped 0; count of bases not matched to a gene: 4. CDR3 sequence (DNA): TGCAGTGCTATACCGGGACAGAGCACAGATACGCAGTATTTT. It specifies CSAIPGQSTDTQYF.

The chain recombines TRBV12-3 or TRBV12-4 with TRBJ2-3; no definite D call. V was clipped by 2 bases and J by 6 bases, with 15 bases between them. This CDR3 comprises 15 residues. The CDR3 loop is CASSLSSLYSDTQYF. The CDR3 DNA reads as TGTGCCAGCAGTTTATCAAGTCTCTATTCGGATACGCAGTATTTT.